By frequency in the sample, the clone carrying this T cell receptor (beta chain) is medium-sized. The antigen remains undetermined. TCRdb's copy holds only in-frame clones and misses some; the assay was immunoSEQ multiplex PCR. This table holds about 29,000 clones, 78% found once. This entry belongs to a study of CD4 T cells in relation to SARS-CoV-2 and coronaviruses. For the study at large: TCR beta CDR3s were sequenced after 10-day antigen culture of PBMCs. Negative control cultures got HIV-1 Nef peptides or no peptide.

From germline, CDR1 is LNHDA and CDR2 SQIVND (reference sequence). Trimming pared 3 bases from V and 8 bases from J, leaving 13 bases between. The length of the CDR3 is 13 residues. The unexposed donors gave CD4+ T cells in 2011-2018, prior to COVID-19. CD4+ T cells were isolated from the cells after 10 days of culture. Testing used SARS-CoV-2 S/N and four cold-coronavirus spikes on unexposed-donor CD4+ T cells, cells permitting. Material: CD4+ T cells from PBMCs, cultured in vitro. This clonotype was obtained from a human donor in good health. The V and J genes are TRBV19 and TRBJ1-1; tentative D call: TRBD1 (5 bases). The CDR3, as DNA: TGTGCCAGTAGTATCGTTGGGGCGCAGGAAGCTTTCTTT. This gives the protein CASSIVGAQEAFF.